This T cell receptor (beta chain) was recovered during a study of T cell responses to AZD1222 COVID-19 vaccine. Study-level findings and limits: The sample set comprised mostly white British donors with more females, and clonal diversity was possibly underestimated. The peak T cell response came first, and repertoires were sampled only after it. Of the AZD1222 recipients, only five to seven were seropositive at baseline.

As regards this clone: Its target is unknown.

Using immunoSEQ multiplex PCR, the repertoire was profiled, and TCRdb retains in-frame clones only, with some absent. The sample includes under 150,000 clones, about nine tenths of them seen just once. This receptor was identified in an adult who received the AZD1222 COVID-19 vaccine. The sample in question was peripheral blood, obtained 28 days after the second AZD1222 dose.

CDR3 nucleotide sequence: TGTGCCAGCAGCTCAGGACTAGCGGGATTTGGTGAGCAGTTCTTC. It yields the protein CASSSGLAGFGEQFF. J is TRBJ2-1 and V is TRBV11-3; TRBD2 aligns across 12 bases. From germline, CDR1 is SGHNT and CDR2 YENEEA. V trimming: 4 bases; J trimming: 9 bases; junction bases outside the gene matches: 7. This CDR3 has 15 residues.